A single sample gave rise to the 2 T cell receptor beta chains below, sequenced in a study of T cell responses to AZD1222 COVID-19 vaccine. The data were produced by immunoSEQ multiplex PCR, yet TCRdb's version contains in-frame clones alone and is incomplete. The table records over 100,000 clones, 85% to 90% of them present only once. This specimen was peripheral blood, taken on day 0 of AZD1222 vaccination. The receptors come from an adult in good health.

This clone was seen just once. CDR3 nucleotide sequence: TGTGCCAGCAGCTCCTATACGGCAGCCTTCAATCAGCCCCAGCATTTT. This sequence encodes CASSSYTAAFNQPQHF. The chain has TRBV6-2 or TRBV6-3 and TRBJ1-5; D is uncertain. V gave up 6 bases and J gave up 3 bases, with 18 bases separating them. Per germline, CDR1 MNHEY and CDR2 SVGEGT. CDR3 length: 16 residues.

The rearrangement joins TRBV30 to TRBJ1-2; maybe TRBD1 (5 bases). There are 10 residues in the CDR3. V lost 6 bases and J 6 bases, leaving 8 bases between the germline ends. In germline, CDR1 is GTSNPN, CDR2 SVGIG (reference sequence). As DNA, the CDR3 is TGTGCCTGTTTGGGGGATGGCTACACCTTC. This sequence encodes CACLGDGYTF. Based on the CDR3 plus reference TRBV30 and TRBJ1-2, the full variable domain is SQTIHQWPATLVQPVGSPLSLECTVEGTSNPNLYWYRQAAGRGLQLLFYSVGIGQISSEVPQNLSASRPQDRQFILSSKKLLLSDSGFYLCACLGDGYTFGSGTRLTVV.